Listed here are 8 T cell receptor beta chains from one sample, sequenced in a study of T cells in Graves' hyperthyroidism and ophthalmopathy. The source material, RNA transcripts, was used to amplify TCR beta CDR3 regions. First-round RT-PCR of the TCR CDR3 relied on the HTBI primer set. TCRdb reprocessed the multiplex PCR reads with MiXCR, giving one entry per CDR3 protein. The profile shows some 420,000 distinct CDR3 sequences, roughly an eighth of them singletons. The sequencing sample was made of blood. These receptors were taken from a woman under 30 with Graves' hyperthyroidism.

This clonotype has at least ten counts. The CDR3 DNA follows: TGTGCCACCAGTGGACTCACTGAAGCTTTCTTT. This sequence encodes CATSGLTEAFF. The chain has TRBV24-1 and TRBJ1-1; D is unresolved. Germline V gives CDR1 KGHDR, CDR2 SFDVKD. The CDR3 consists of 11 residues. V was trimmed by 5 bases and J by 4 bases, leaving 4 bases between them.

The chain couples TRBV9 to TRBJ2-7, with D hard to call. This CDR3 comprises 14 residues. With 2 bases removed from V and 5 bases from J, the gap between germline ends came to 14 bases. Germline V gene sequence: CDR1 SGDLS, CDR2 YYNGEE. In nucleotides, the CDR3 is TGTGCCAGCAGCGTTTCTCCCCGTCCGGACGAGCAGTACTTC. As protein: CASSVSPRPDEQYF.

In its sample, this clonotype was seen a few times. The chain combines TRBV4-3 with TRBJ2-2; 7 positions match TRBD2. This CDR3 has 15 residues. Germline CDR1 and CDR2: LGHNA and YSLEER. J gave up 5 bases and V 4 bases, and 7 bases lay outside the gene matches. The DNA of the CDR3 is TGCGCCAGCAGCCGCGGGACTATCTCGACCGGGGAGCTGTTTTTT. It is translated as CASSRGTISTGELFF.

The sample holds many counts of this clonotype. This chain links TRBV6-1 with TRBJ1-5; 7 bases align to TRBD1. J lost 2 bases, V lost 4 bases, and 8 bases had no gene match. From germline, CDR1 is MNHNS and CDR2 SASEGT. The CDR3 runs to 16 residues. CDR3 residues: CASSASTGWGNQPQHF. The CDR3 DNA follows: TGTGCCAGCAGTGCCTCGACAGGGTGGGGCAATCAGCCCCAGCATTTT.

There are many counts of this clonotype. The chain employs TRBV30 and TRBJ2-7; D is unresolved. The germline V and J ends were trimmed by 1 base and 2 bases, with 9 bases remaining between them. Germline V gives CDR1 GTSNPN, CDR2 SVGIG (reference sequence). This CDR3 has 13 amino acids. The CDR3 protein is CAWSETVAYEQYF. CDR3 nucleotide sequence: TGTGCCTGGAGTGAAACGGTAGCCTACGAGCAGTACTTC.

The V gene is TRBV6-9, the J gene TRBJ2-3, with D uncertain. This CDR3 is 16 amino acids long. The V and J ends lost 3 bases and 5 bases respectively, with 18 bases between them. CDR1 and CDR2 from the germline V gene are MNHGY and SVAAGI. This CDR3 reads CASSYVVGGYEDTQYF. In DNA form, the CDR3 reads TGTGCCAGCAGTTACGTTGTCGGCGGTTACGAAGATACGCAGTATTTT.

V gene TRBV6-2 or TRBV6-3 combines with J gene TRBJ2-3; 10 bases are a match to TRBD2. The germline gives CDR1 MNHEY, CDR2 SVGEGT. Trimming removed 2 bases from V and 1 base from J; junction bases left unmatched: 0. This CDR3 has 15 amino acids. The CDR3 protein is CASSYLAGGTDTQYF. The CDR3 DNA is TGTGCCAGCAGTTACCTAGCGGGAGGCACAGATACGCAGTATTTT.

This clonotype came up many times. The rearrangement joins TRBV7-3 to TRBJ2-1; TRBD2 agrees at 8 bases. The junction had 12 bases not matched to a gene; V was cut back by 5 bases and J by 6 bases. Germline CDR1 and CDR2: SGHTA and FQGTGA. This CDR3 has 16 residues. The CDR3 reads CASSVIPGTSPNEQFF. Written as DNA, the CDR3 is TGTGCCAGCAGCGTTATCCCCGGGACTAGTCCCAATGAGCAGTTCTTC. Full variable domain (rest looked up from reference TRBV7-3 and TRBJ2-1): GAGVSQTPSNKVTEKGKYVELRCDPISGHTALYWYRQSLGQGPEFLIYFQGTGAADDSGLPNDRFFAVRPEGSVSTLKIQRTERGDSAVYLCASSVIPGTSPNEQFFGPGTRLTVL.